This TCR beta chain was recorded in a study of T cell repertoires in cytomegalovirus infection. The germline V gene encodes CDR1 MNHEY and CDR2 SVGEGT. The CDR3 consists of 16 residues. V dropped 2 bases and J dropped 2; count of bases not matched to a gene: 8. TCRdb reprocessed the reads via MiXCR and lists one record per CDR3 protein. Among about 190,000 distinct CDR3 sequences listed, 28% were seen once. This clonotype turned up a few times. Antigen unknown. Study conclusions and caveats: Cumulative frequency of public TCR beta families picked out carriers of CMV plus the relevant HLA.

The sequencing sample was made of PBMCs. This sequence originates from a human donor in good health (CMV status not recorded). Some clones in this sample may be carry-over from other donors' samples. The genes are TRBV6-2 or TRBV6-3 and TRBJ2-7; 8 bases agree with TRBD2. As DNA, the CDR3 is TGTGCCAGCAGTTACGAAAACGCGGGAGGTCCCTACGAGCAGTACTTC. This sequence encodes CASSYENAGGPYEQYF.